Here is one TCR beta chain with its context. The data originate from a study of blood T cell repertoires in COVID-19. At the level of the study: The samples span acute and convalescent COVID-19 from the United States, Italy and Spain.

V lost 6 bases and J lost 1, with 14 bases in between. The CDR3 extends over 14 amino acids. CDR1 DFQATT and CDR2 SNEGSKA come from the germline V gene (reference sequence). Assay: immunoSEQ multiplex PCR; the TCRdb copy retains only in-frame clones and omits some. The table includes fewer than 45,000 clones, roughly 90% detected once. Sequencing was carried out using peripheral blood. The chain has TRBV20-1 and TRBJ2-3; D unclear. The TCR was taken from a man in his 60s with active or convalescent COVID-19. This CDR3 reads CSASQRDGTDTQYF. CDR3 sequence (DNA): TGCAGTGCCAGTCAGCGAGACGGCACAGATACGCAGTATTTT.